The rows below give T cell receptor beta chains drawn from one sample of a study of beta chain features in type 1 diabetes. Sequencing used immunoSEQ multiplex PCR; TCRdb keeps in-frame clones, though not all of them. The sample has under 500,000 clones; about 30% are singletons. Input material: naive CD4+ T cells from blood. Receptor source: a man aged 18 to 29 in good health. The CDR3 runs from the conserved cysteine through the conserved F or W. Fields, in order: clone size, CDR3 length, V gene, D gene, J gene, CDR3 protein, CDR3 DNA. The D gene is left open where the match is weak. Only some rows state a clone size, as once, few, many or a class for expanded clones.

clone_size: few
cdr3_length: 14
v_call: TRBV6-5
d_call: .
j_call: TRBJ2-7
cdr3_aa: CASSFGRHFEEQYF
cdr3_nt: TGTGCCAGCAGTTTCGGCAGACACTTCGAGGAGCAGTACTTC

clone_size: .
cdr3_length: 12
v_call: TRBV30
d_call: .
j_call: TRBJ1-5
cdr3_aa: CAQGHPNQPQHF
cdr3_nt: TGTGCCCAGGGACACCCGAATCAGCCCCAGCATTTT

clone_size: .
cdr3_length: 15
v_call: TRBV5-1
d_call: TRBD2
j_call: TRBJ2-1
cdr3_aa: CASSLGLAAYNEQFF
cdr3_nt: TGCGCCAGCAGCTTGGGACTAGCTGCCTACAATGAGCAGTTCTTC

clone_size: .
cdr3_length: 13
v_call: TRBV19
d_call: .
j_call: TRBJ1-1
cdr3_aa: CASSITGLTEAFF
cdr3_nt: TGTGCCAGTAGTATCACAGGCCTCACTGAAGCTTTCTTT

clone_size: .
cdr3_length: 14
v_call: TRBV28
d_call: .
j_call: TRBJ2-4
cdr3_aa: CASASPGAKNIQYF
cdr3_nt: TGTGCCAGCGCATCCCCTGGGGCCAAAAACATTCAGTACTTC

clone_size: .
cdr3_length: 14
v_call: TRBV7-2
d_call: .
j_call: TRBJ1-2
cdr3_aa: CASNRAGKRDGYTF
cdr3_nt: TGTGCCAGCAACCGTGCAGGGAAACGGGATGGCTACACCTTC

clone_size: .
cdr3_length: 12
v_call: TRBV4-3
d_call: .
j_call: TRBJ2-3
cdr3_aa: CASSQDRNTQYF
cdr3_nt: TGCGCCAGCAGCCAAGATCGAAATACGCAGTATTTT

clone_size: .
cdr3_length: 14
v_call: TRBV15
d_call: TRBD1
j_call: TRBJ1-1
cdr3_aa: CATSRGAGGTEAFF
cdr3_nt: TGTGCCACCAGCAGAGGTGCAGGGGGCACTGAAGCTTTCTTT

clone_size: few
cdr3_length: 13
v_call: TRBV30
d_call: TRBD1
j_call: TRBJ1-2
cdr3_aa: CAWSTDRGYGYTF
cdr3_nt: TGTGCCTGGAGCACCGACAGGGGTTATGGCTACACCTTC

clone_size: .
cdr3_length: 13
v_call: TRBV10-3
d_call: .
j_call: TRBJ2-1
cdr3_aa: CAISPLEGNEQFF
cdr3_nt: TGTGCCATCAGTCCCCTGGAGGGGAATGAGCAGTTCTTC